The 27 T cell receptor beta chains reported below all come from one sample, sequenced in a study of T-cell memory formation after mild COVID-19. A single record per CDR3 protein comes from TCRdb applying MiXCR to the 5' RACE reads. The table lists about 240,000 distinct CDR3 sequences, 8% to 10% of them singletons. Source material: PBMCs or a T cell subset sorted from them (not recorded which). The receptor source for this set is a man between 18 and 29 years old who had mild COVID-19 (a few samples of this study predate the infection). Cell type and time point are not known.

This clonotype appeared a few times. The chain has TRBV7-6 and TRBJ2-3, with D maybe TRBD2 (6 bases). This CDR3 comprises 12 residues. CDR1 is SGHVS, CDR2 FNYEAQ, per germline. Trimming cost V 5 bases and J 8 bases, with 11 bases left between them. DNA for the CDR3: TGTGCCAGCAGCGAGACTAGAGCTACGCAGTATTTT. Amino acids: CASSETRATQYF.

The rearrangement links TRBV6-6 to TRBJ2-1; 8 bases are shared with TRBD1. The CDR3 is 14 residues long. Looked up from germline, CDR1 is MNHNY and CDR2 is SVGAGI (reference sequence). V lost 6 bases, J lost 8 bases, and 9 bases stayed unmatched. CDR3 in amino acids: CASRSRTGFDEQFF. CDR3 nucleotides: TGTGCCAGCAGATCTCGGACAGGGTTTGATGAGCAGTTCTTC.

The table lists this clonotype with a few counts. The rearrangement links TRBV29-1 to TRBJ2-7; 11 bases are shared with TRBD1. Germline V gene sequence: CDR1 SQVTM, CDR2 ANQGSEA. After removal of 7 bases from V and 3 bases from J, the junction contained 8 bases not matched to a gene. This CDR3 comprises 14 residues. The CDR3 sequence is CSAESGTGGYEQYF. In DNA, the CDR3 is TGCAGCGCCGAGTCAGGGACAGGGGGCTACGAGCAGTACTTC.

The chain links TRBV20-1 to TRBJ1-6; D might be TRBD1 (5 bases). The CDR3 loop spans 14 amino acids. Germline V CDR1 and CDR2: DFQATT, SNEGSKA (reference sequence). V lost 0 bases to trimming and J lost 10 bases, with 13 bases between them. CDR3 residues: CSARDGREVSPLHF. The CDR3 coding sequence is TGCAGTGCTAGAGACGGCAGGGAGGTGTCACCCCTCCACTTT.

This clonotype was counted at least ten times. This chain connects TRBV6-2 or TRBV6-3 to TRBJ2-1; D ambiguous. The CDR3 loop spans 13 amino acids. Germline values: CDR1 MNHEY, CDR2 SVGEGT. Deletions cut 2 bases from V and 5 bases from J, with 7 bases between. This chain's CDR3 is CASSYRAHNEQFF. Written as DNA, the CDR3 is TGTGCCAGCAGTTACCGGGCCCACAATGAGCAGTTCTTC.

The chain joins TRBV7-9 to TRBJ1-4, with no clear D. The germline CDR1 and CDR2 sequences are SEHNR and FQNEAQ (reference sequence). Trimming stripped 1 base from V and 13 bases from J, with 13 bases between. This CDR3 is 13 amino acids long. The CDR3 loop is CASSLGLPAGLFF. CDR3 nucleotides: TGTGCCAGCAGCTTAGGGCTCCCGGCCGGACTGTTTTTT.

Only a few counts were recorded for this clonotype. The gene calls are TRBV6-2 or TRBV6-3 and TRBJ1-1; 7 bases match TRBD1. CDR1 is MNHEY, CDR2 SVGEGT, per germline. The trim removed 6 bases at V and 4 bases at J, leaving 11 bases unmatched. The CDR3 is made up of 15 amino acids. CDR3 loop: CASRDHRGRRTEAFF. The CDR3 coding sequence is TGTGCCAGCAGGGATCACAGGGGACGCCGCACTGAAGCTTTCTTT.

The chain carries TRBV30 and TRBJ2-5; D is unclear. The V gene lost 0 bases and the J gene lost 5 bases, with 4 bases spanning the gap. The CDR3 spans 11 residues. Germline V gene sequence: CDR1 GTSNPN, CDR2 SVGIG (reference sequence). Here the CDR3 reads CAWSVPETQYF. CDR3 DNA sequence: TGTGCCTGGAGTGTACCGGAGACCCAGTACTTC.

The chain combines TRBV6-4 with TRBJ1-1, with unresolved D. Deletions cut 6 bases from V and 3 bases from J, with 11 bases between. The germline V gene encodes CDR1 MRHNA and CDR2 SNTAGT. The CDR3 is made up of 13 amino acids. In DNA form, the CDR3 reads TGTGCCAGCAGAGAGAGATGGGACACTGAAGCTTTCTTT. Protein sequence: CASRERWDTEAFF.

At least ten counts were recorded for this clonotype. CDR3 coding DNA: TGCAGTGCTAGAGATCGGGTGATGAACACTGAAGCTTTCTTT. This encodes CSARDRVMNTEAFF. The chain couples TRBV20-1 to TRBJ1-1; D uncertain. Germline CDR1 and CDR2: DFQATT and SNEGSKA (reference sequence). Between the trimmed V and J ends, which lost 0 bases and 0 bases, there was a span of 8 bases. The CDR3 covers 14 residues.

The CDR3 DNA follows: TGCAGGGCTCCCACCGGGACCTCAACCTACGAGCAGTACTTC. This translates into CRAPTGTSTYEQYF. V usage is TRBV20-1 and J usage is TRBJ2-7; D is perhaps TRBD1 or TRBD2 (5 bases each). The CDR3 is 14 amino acids. Germline V gene lookup returns CDR1 DFQATT and CDR2 SNEGSKA (reference sequence).

The chain joins TRBV18 to TRBJ2-7; weak D call: TRBD1 (5 bases). The germline V gene encodes CDR1 KGHSH and CDR2 LQKENI. The germline V and J ends were trimmed by 2 bases and 5 bases, with 13 bases remaining between them. This CDR3 comprises 14 residues. This CDR3 reads CASSPRGSSDEQYF. As DNA, the CDR3 is TGTGCCAGCTCACCAAGGGGAAGTTCTGACGAGCAGTACTTC.

CDR3 DNA: TGTGCCAGCAGCTTAAGTGTGGGACAGCCTGAAGCTTTCTTT. This sequence encodes CASSLSVGQPEAFF. The rearrangement joins TRBV7-2 to TRBJ1-1; 7 nucleotides align to TRBD1. From germline, CDR1 is SGHTA and CDR2 FQGNSA. CDR3 size: 14 residues. V shed 2 bases and J 6 bases; nucleotides not matched to a gene: 6.

This rearrangement joins TRBV20-1 to TRBJ2-3; 9 nucleotides match TRBD2. Germline values: CDR1 DFQATT, CDR2 SNEGSKA (reference sequence). V was pared by 1 base and J by 4 bases, with 3 bases of the junction left unmatched. This CDR3 is 14 amino acids long. CDR3 amino acids: CSARVGGGADTQYF. CDR3 bases: TGCAGTGCTAGAGTCGGCGGGGGGGCAGATACGCAGTATTTT.

V is TRBV3-1 and J is TRBJ1-5, with D unclear. The ends were cut back, 0 bases at V and 5 bases at J, with 14 bases in the middle. This CDR3 spans 16 amino acids. The germline CDR1 and CDR2 sequences are LGHDT and YNNKEL (reference sequence). DNA of the CDR3: TGTGCCAGCAGCCAAGAAGGGAAGGGCCCGGATCAGCCCCAGCATTTT. Translating it yields CASSQEGKGPDQPQHF.

Only a few counts were recorded for this clonotype. The rearrangement joins TRBV7-9 to TRBJ1-1; D is unclear. The germline V gene has CDR1 SEHNR and CDR2 FQNEAQ (reference sequence). The CDR3 is made up of 12 amino acids. The V gene lost 1 base and the J gene lost 8 bases, with 8 bases spanning the gap. CDR3 in DNA: TGTGCCAGCAGCTTAGGGACCCCAGAAGCTTTCTTT. It codes for CASSLGTPEAFF.

This clonotype was counted many times. The genes are TRBV28 and TRBJ1-2; no clear D gene. The CDR3 is made up of 12 amino acids. Trimming cost V 4 bases and J 5 bases, with 8 bases left between them. CDR1 MDHEN and CDR2 SYDVKM come from the germline V gene. CDR3 in amino acids: CASSSSSYGYTF. DNA of the CDR3: TGTGCCAGCAGTTCCTCTTCTTATGGCTACACCTTC.

The gene calls are TRBV7-2 and TRBJ1-5, with 8 bases matching TRBD1. The V segment lost 5 bases and the J segment 5 bases; nucleotides outside the gene matches: 8. The CDR3 consists of 15 residues. Looked up from germline, CDR1 is SGHTA and CDR2 is FQGNSA. In DNA, the CDR3 is TGTGCCAGCAGCCAGGACAGGGTTTACGATCAGCCCCAGCATTTT. Amino acid sequence: CASSQDRVYDQPQHF.

The table lists this clonotype with many counts. The chain carries TRBV4-1 and TRBJ1-3; D ambiguous. The CDR3 spans 16 residues. Germline CDR1 is MGHRA and CDR2 is YSYEKL. V was pared by 1 base and J by 1 base, with 11 bases between. The CDR3 sequence: CASSQVSPDSGNTIYF. In nucleotides, the CDR3 is TGCGCCAGCAGCCAAGTCTCCCCCGATTCTGGAAACACCATATATTTT.

This clonotype was recorded at least ten times. This chain links TRBV11-2 with TRBJ2-1; 9 bases map to TRBD2. The V and J ends lost 2 bases and 4 bases, in that order; junction bases with no gene match: 6. This CDR3 is 16 amino acids long. In germline, CDR1 is SGHAT, CDR2 FQNNGV. The DNA for the CDR3 is TGTGCCAGCAGCTTAATAGCGGGGGCCTCATACAATGAGCAGTTCTTC. Translation gives CASSLIAGASYNEQFF.

The rearrangement joins TRBV6-1 to TRBJ1-6, with a tentative D call TRBD1 (5 bases). CDR1 is MNHNS, CDR2 SASEGT, per germline. Trimming stripped 8 bases from V and 3 bases from J, with 14 bases between. CDR3 length: 15 residues. The CDR3 sequence is CASSQGSLYNSPLHF. In nucleotides, the CDR3 is TGTGCCAGCTCCCAGGGCAGTCTCTATAATTCACCCCTCCACTTT.

This clonotype was detected a few times. This rearrangement joins TRBV6-2 or TRBV6-3 to TRBJ1-5; unclear D gene. Germline-derived CDR1 and CDR2 are MNHEY and SVGEGT. V gave up 1 base and J gave up 2 bases, with 9 bases separating them. This CDR3 has 15 residues. The CDR3 coding sequence is TGTGCCAGCAGTTACTGGGCTGGCGGCAATCAGCCCCAGCATTTT. It is translated as CASSYWAGGNQPQHF.

The sample holds many counts of this clonotype. The rearrangement uses TRBV7-6 and TRBJ2-1; 9 bases agree with TRBD1. V trimming: 4 bases; J trimming: 7 bases; junction bases outside the gene matches: 8. The CDR3 runs to 15 residues. CDR1 SGHVS and CDR2 FNYEAQ come from the germline V gene. This CDR3 reads CASSSPRGQGNEQFF. DNA of the CDR3: TGTGCCAGCAGCTCACCTCGGGGACAGGGAAATGAGCAGTTCTTC.

This clonotype was seen a few times. The chain joins TRBV7-8 to TRBJ2-7, with TRBD1 matching 10 bases. V trimming: 4 bases; J trimming: 4 bases; junction bases outside the gene matches: 7. CDR1 and CDR2 (germline): SGHVS, FQNEAQ. The CDR3 is 15 residues long. The CDR3 bases are TGTGCCAGCAGCTCCCGGACAGGGGGGACTTACGAGCAGTACGTC. Protein sequence: CASSSRTGGTYEQYV.

This clonotype was detected many times. The chain combines TRBV10-3 with TRBJ1-2, with a weak D call TRBD1 (5 bases). In germline, CDR1 is ENHRY, CDR2 SYGVKD. V was pared by 2 bases and J by 5 bases, with 15 bases between. The CDR3 extends over 15 amino acids. CDR3 nucleotides: TGTGCCATCAGTGAGCGACCCGGGACGGAGTATGGCTACACCTTC. Translation: CAISERPGTEYGYTF.

This clonotype was detected many times. This rearrangement joins TRBV7-2 to TRBJ2-7; 7 positions match TRBD2. Trimming removed 3 bases from V and 3 bases from J; junction bases left unmatched: 2. Germline V gives CDR1 SGHTA, CDR2 FQGNSA. This CDR3 is 13 amino acids long. The CDR3: CASSFSGGYEQYF. CDR3 nucleotide sequence: TGTGCCAGCAGCTTCTCGGGGGGCTACGAGCAGTACTTC.

The table lists this clonotype with a few counts. The chain joins TRBV4-2 to TRBJ2-5, with a possible D match to TRBD2 (7 bases). V lost 0 bases, J lost 5 bases, and 16 bases lay in between. The CDR3 sequence is 16 residues long. Germline lookup yields CDR1 LGHNA and CDR2 YNFKEQ. In DNA, the CDR3 is TGTGCCAGCAGCCAAGATCATCGGGGGGCGCGGGAGACCCAGTACTTC. Translation: CASSQDHRGARETQYF.